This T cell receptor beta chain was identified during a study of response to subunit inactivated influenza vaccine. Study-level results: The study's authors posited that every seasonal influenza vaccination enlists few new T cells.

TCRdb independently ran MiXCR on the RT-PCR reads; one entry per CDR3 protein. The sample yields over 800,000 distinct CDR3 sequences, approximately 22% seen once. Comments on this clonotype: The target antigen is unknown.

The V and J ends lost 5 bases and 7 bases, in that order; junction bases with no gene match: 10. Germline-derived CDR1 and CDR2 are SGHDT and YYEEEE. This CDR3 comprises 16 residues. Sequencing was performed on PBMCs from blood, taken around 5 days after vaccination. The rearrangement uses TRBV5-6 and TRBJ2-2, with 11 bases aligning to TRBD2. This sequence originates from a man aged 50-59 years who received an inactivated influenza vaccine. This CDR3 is CASSPAGLAVVGELFF. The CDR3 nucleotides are TGTGCCAGCAGTCCCGCGGGACTAGCGGTTGTCGGGGAGCTGTTTTTT.